This T cell receptor beta chain was observed in a study of spatial heterogeneity in lung cancer. Each CDR3 protein gets one entry after TCRdb re-called the 5' RACE reads with MiXCR. The repertoire holds roughly 9,900 distinct CDR3 sequences, with 23% as singletons. The germline V gene has CDR1 SEHNR and CDR2 FQNEAQ (reference sequence). The ends were cut back, 6 bases at V and 6 bases at J, with 9 bases in the middle. The CDR3 is made up of 12 amino acids. The time point here: blood at routine non-recurrence follow-up after resection. Unsorted whole RNA from tumor, nontumor lung or frozen PBMC underwent sequencing.

The receptor comes from a female donor with early-stage non-small cell lung cancer. The chain recombines TRBV7-9 with TRBJ2-1; D is unclear. Sequencing used PBMCs, obtained at follow-up. The CDR3 is CASRTSVNEQFF. CDR3 nucleotides: TGTGCCAGCAGAACGAGTGTCAATGAGCAGTTCTTC.